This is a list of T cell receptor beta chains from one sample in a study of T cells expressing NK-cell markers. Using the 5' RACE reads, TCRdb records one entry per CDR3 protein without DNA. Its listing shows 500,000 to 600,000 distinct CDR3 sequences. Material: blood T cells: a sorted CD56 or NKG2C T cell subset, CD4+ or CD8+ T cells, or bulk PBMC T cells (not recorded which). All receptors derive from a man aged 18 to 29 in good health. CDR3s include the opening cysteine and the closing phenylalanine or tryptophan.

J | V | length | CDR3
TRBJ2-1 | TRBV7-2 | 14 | CASSFWQGKNEQFF
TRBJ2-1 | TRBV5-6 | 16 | CASSLGPTSSYNEQFF
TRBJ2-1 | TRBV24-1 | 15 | CATQNQREEQKEQFF
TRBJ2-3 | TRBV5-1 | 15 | CASSLGLAHTDTQYF
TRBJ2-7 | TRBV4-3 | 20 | CASSQTQDSTYTGLAYEQYF
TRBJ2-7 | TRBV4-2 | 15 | CASSQGTSSSYEQYF
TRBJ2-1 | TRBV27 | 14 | CASSADDRGYEQFF
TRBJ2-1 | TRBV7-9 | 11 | CASSEGLWEFF
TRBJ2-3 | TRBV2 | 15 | CASNSAGGPGDTQYF
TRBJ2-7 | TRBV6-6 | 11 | CATLGGVEQYF
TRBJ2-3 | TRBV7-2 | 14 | CASHPAEATDTQYF
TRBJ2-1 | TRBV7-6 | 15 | CASSDRGTVNNEQFF
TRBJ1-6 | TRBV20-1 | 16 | CSARGGLSSYNSPLHF
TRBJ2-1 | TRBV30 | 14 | CARREQGSNNEQFF
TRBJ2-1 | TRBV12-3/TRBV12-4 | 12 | CASTSTGSEQFF
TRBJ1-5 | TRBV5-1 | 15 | CASSPDSRAHQPQHF
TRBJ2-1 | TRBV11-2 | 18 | CASSQLGGGLGAHNEQFF
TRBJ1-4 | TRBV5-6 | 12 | CASSVTGEKLFF
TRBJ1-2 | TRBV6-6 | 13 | CASSWGGDYGYTF
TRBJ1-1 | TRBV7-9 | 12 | CASSLMDTEAFF
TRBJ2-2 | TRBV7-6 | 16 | CASSHRLAGNTGELFF
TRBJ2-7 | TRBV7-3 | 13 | CASSLIGGYEQYF